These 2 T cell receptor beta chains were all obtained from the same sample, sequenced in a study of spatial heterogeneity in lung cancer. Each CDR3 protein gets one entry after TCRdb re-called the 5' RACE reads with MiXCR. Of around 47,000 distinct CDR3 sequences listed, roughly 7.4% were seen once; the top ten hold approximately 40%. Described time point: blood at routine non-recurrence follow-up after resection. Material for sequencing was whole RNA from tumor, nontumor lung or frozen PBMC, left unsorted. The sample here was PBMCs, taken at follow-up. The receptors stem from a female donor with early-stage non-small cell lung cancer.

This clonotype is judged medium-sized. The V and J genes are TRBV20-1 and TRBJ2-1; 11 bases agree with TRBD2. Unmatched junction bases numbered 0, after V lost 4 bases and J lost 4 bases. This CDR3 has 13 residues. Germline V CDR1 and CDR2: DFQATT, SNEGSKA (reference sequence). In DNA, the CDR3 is TGCAGTGCTATAGCGGGGGGGTACAATGAGCAGTTCTTC. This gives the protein CSAIAGGYNEQFF.

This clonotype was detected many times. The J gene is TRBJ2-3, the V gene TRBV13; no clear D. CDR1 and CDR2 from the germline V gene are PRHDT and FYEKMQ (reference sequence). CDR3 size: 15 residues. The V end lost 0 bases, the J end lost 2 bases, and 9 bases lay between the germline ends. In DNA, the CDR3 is TGTGCCAGCAGCTTAGGCCAAAGGACCACAGATACGCAGTATTTT. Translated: CASSLGQRTTDTQYF.